This record concerns one TCR beta chain sequence. This entry belongs to a study of blood T cell repertoires in COVID-19. Turning to the study itself: Samples of COVID-19 (acute and convalescent) were obtained from the United States, Italy and Spain. PBMCs, B-cell-depleted T cells, or T cells were the source of the cDNA or gDNA that made up the material.

The germline gives CDR1 LNHDA, CDR2 SQIVND (reference sequence). V lost 4 bases and J lost 6; bases outside the gene matches: 4. The CDR3 has 13 amino acids. Authors' analysis steps: From reference gene primer amplification, estimates of nucleated cell counts were derived. Profiling relied on immunoSEQ multiplex PCR, and the TCRdb table lists in-frame clones only, not all of them. Clone size and V and J calls were adopted from that table, with D and trimming inferred from the DNA. This table holds over 200,000 clones, approximately 86% found once. The sample consisted of peripheral blood. The origin of this receptor is a human donor in a cohort sampled during active COVID-19. The chain links TRBV19 to TRBJ2-7; 9 nucleotides match TRBD2. The CDR3 loop is CASSTGTSREQYF. CDR3 nucleotide sequence: TGTGCCAGTAGTACTGGGACTAGCCGCGAGCAGTACTTC.